This record covers a single TCR beta chain. No antigen is known for it. The V end was cut by 1 base, the J end by 0 bases, with 13 bases between. This CDR3 contains 17 residues. CDR1 SGHVS and CDR2 FQNEAQ come from the germline V gene. The data belong to a study of cytomegalovirus exposure and HLA in healthy donors. The PCR ran on 60 Vbeta and 13 Jbeta primers. Clones were sequenced by immunoSEQ multiplex PCR, and TCRdb holds only the in-frame ones, with some missing. Of under 70,000 clones listed, approximately 84% are singletons. Whole-study findings and limits: In vitro checks showed that a few CMV-associated chains really do target CMV antigens.

This TCR derives from a man between 50 and 59 years old in good health and CMV-seronegative. This rearrangement joins TRBV7-8 to TRBJ1-5, with D possibly being TRBD1 (6 bases). The material sequenced was PBMCs. The CDR3 is CASSLDDRLNSNQPQHF. Written as DNA, the CDR3 is TGTGCCAGCAGCTTAGATGACAGGTTGAATAGCAATCAGCCCCAGCATTTT.